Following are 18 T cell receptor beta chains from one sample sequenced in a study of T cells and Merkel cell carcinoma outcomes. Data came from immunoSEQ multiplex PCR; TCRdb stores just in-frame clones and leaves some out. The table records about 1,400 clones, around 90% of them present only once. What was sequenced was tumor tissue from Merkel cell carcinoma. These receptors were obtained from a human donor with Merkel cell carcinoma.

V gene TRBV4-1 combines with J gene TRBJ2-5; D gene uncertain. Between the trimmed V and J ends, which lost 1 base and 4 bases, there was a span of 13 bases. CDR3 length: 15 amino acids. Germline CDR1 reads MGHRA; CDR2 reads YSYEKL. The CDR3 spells CASSQAALPGETQYF. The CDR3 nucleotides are TGCGCCAGCAGCCAAGCGGCACTCCCAGGAGAGACCCAGTACTTC.

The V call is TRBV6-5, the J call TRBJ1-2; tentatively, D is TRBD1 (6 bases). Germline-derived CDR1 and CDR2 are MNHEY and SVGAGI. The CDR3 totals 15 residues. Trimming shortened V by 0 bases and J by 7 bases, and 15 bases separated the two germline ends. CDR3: CASSYSRQGISGYTF. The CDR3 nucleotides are TGTGCCAGCAGTTACTCGAGGCAGGGGATATCTGGCTACACCTTC.

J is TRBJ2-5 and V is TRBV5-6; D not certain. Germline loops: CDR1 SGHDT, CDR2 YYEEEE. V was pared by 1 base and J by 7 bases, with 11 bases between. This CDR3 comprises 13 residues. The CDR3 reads CASSLLPSGTQYF. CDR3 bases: TGTGCCAGCAGCTTGTTGCCGTCGGGGACCCAGTACTTC.

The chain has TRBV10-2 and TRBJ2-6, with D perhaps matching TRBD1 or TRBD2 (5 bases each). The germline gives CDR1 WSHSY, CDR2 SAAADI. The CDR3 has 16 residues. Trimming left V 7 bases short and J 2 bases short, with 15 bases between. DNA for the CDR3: TGCGCCAGCAAGGATTCAGGGACGGCTGGGGCCAACGTCCTGACTTTC. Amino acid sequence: CASKDSGTAGANVLTF.

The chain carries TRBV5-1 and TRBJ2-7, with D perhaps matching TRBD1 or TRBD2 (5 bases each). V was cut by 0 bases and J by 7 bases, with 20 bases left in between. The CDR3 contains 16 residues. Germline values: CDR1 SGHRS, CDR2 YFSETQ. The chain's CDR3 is CASSLAGVGKGPEQYF. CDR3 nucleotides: TGCGCCAGCAGCTTGGCCGGGGTAGGGAAGGGACCAGAGCAGTACTTC.

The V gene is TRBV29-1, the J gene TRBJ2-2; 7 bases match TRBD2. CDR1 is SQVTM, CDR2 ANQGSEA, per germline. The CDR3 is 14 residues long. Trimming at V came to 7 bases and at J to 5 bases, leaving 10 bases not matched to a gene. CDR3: CSALRRGRTGELFF. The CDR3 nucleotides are TGCAGCGCTCTTCGGCGGGGGAGAACCGGGGAGCTGTTTTTT.

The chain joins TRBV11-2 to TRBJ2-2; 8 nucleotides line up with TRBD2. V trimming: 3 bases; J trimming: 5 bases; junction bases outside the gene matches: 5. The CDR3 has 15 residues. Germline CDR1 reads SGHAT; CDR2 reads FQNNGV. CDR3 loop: CASSFELAATGELFF. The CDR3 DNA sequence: TGTGCCAGCAGCTTCGAACTAGCGGCAACCGGGGAGCTGTTTTTT.

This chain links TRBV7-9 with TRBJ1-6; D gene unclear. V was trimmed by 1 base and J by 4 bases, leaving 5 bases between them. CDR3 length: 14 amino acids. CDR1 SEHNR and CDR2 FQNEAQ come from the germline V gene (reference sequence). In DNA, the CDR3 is TGTGCCAGCAGCTTAGAACAGTATAATTCACCCCTCCACTTT. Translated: CASSLEQYNSPLHF. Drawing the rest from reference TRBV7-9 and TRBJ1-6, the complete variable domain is DTGVSQNPRHKITKRGQNVTFRCDPISEHNRLYWYRQTLGQGPEFLTYFQNEAQLEKSRLLSDRFSAERPKGSFSTLEIQRTEQGDSAMYLCASSLEQYNSPLHFGNGTRLTVT.

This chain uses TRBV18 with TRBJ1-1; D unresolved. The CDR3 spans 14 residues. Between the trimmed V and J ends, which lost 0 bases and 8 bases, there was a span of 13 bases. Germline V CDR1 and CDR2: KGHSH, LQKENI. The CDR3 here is CASSPPWQLKEAFF. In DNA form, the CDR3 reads TGTGCCAGCTCACCACCCTGGCAGCTAAAAGAAGCTTTCTTT.

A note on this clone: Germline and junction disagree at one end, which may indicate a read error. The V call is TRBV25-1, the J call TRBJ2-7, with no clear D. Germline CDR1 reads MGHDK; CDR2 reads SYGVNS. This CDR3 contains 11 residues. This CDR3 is CASSERNLQYF. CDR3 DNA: TGTGCCAGCAGTGAGAGGAACCTTCAGTATTTC.

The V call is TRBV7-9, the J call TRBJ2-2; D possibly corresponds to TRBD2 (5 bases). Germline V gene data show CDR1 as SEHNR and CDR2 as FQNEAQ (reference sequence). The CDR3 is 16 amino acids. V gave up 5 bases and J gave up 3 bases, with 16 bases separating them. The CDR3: CASSARDSGYTGELFF. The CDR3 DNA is TGTGCCAGCAGCGCCCGGGATTCCGGGTACACCGGGGAGCTGTTTTTT. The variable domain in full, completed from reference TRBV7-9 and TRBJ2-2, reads DTGVSQNPRHKITKRGQNVTFRCDPISEHNRLYWYRQTLGQGPEFLTYFQNEAQLEKSRLLSDRFSAERPKGSFSTLEIQRTEQGDSAMYLCASSARDSGYTGELFFGEGSRLTVL.

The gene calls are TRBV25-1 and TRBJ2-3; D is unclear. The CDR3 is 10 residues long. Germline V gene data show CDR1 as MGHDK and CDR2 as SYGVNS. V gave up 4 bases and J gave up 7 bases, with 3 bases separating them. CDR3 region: CASSGYTQYF. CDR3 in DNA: TGTGCCAGCAGTGGATATACGCAGTATTTT.

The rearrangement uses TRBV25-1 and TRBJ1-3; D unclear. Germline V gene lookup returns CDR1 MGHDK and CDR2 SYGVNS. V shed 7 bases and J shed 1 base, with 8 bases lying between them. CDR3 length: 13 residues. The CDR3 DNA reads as TGTGCCAGCATGGATCGATCTGGAAACACCATATATTTT. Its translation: CASMDRSGNTIYF.

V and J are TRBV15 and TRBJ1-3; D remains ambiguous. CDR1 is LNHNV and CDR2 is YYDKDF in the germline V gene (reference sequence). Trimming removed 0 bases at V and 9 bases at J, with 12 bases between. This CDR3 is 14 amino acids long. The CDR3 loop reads CATSRDRLVGTIYF. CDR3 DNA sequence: TGTGCCACCAGCAGAGATAGGTTGGTGGGCACCATATATTTT.

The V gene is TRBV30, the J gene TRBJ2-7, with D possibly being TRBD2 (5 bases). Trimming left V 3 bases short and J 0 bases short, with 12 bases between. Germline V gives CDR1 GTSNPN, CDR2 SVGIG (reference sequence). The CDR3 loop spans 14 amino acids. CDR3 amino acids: CAWRVRATSYEQYF. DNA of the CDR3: TGTGCCTGGAGGGTGAGGGCCACCTCCTACGAGCAGTACTTC.

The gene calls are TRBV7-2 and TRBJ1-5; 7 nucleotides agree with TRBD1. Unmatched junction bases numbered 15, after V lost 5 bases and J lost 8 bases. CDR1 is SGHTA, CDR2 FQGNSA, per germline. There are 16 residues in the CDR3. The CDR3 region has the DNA TGTGCCAGCAGCCCAGGGGGGGTCGGGGGCGGCAAGCCCCAGCATTTT. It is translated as CASSPGGVGGGKPQHF.

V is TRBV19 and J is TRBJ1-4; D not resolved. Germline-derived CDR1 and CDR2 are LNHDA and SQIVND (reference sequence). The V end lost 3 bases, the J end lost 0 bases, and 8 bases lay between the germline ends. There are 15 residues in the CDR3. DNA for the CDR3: TGTGCCAGTAGTATTCAGAGCTCAACTAATGAAAAACTGTTTTTT. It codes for CASSIQSSTNEKLFF.

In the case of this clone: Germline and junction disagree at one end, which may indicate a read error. CDR3 region: CANSPNNEQFF. In DNA form, the CDR3 reads TGTGCCAACAGCCCGAACAATGAGCAATTCTTC. The chain carries TRBV16 and TRBJ2-1; unclear D gene. Germline loops: CDR1 KGHSY, CDR2 FQNENV. The CDR3 extends over 11 amino acids. The full variable domain, its missing parts supplied by reference TRBV16 and TRBJ2-1, is GEEVAQTPKHLVRGEGQKAKLYCAPIKGHSYVFWYQQVLKNEFKFLISFQNENVFDETGMPKERFSAKCLPNSPCSLEIQATKLEDSAVYFCANSPNNEQFFGPGTRLTVL.